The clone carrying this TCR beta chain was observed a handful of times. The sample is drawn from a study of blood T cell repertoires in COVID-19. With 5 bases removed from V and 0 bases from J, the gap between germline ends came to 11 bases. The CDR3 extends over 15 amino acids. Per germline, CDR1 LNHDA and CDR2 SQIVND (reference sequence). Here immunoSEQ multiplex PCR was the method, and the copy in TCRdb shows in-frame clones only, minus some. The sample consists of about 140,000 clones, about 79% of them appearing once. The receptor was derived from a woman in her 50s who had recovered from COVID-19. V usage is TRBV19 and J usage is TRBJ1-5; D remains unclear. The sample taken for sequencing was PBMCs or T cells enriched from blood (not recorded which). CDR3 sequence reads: CASSPLDNSNQPQHF. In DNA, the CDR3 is TGTGCCAGTAGTCCCTTAGACAATAGCAATCAGCCCCAGCATTTT. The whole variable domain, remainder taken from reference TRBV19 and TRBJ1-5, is DGGITQSPKYLFRKEGQNVTLSCEQNLNHDAMYWYRQDPGQGLRLIYYSQIVNDFQKGDIAEGYSVSREKKESFPLTVTSAQKNPTAFYLCASSPLDNSNQPQHFGDGTRLSIL.